This TCR beta chain was profiled in a study of T cell repertoires in cytomegalovirus infection. Overall study: Use of recently identified HLA-C-restricted and well-studied HLA-B-restricted CMV epitopes was part of the study.

Findings and caveats of the study: Within the response measured ex vivo, HLA-C-restricted CMV-specific TCR beta clonotypes were dominant. The study identified carriers of CMV plus the relevant HLA from cumulative public TCR beta family frequency.

TCRdb reprocessed the reads with MiXCR, giving one entry per CDR3 protein. The table has some 500,000 distinct CDR3 sequences, roughly a third seen once; the top ten hold about a sixth. About this clonotype itself: What it binds is unknown.

This specimen consisted of cultured PBMCs, obtained from culture after CMV antigen stimulation. This clonotype was sampled from a human donor in good health (CMV status not recorded). Some clones in this sample may be carry-over from other donors' samples.

The CDR3 sequence: CASSQQDEAFF. CDR3 nucleotide sequence: TGCGCCAGCAGCCAACAGGATGAAGCTTTCTTT. The rearrangement links TRBV4-1 to TRBJ1-1; D unclear. The germline gives CDR1 MGHRA, CDR2 YSYEKL. V was clipped by 2 bases and J by 7 bases, with 5 bases between them. The CDR3 contains 11 residues.